The rows below give T cell receptor beta chains drawn from one sample of a study of identical twins. MiXCR, run by TCRdb on the 5' RACE reads, gives a single entry per CDR3 protein. The repertoire holds some 500,000 distinct CDR3 sequences, with approximately 22% as singletons. This sample was shared with a second study, whose subject was T cells expressing NK-cell markers.

The sequencing sample was made of CD4+ T cells sorted from blood. Every receptor here comes from a woman aged 18-35 years in good health. Each CDR3 is given with its conserved first and last residue. Each record gives: J gene, V gene, clone size, D gene, CDR3 protein, CDR3 DNA. The D gene is left open where the match is weak. The size entry is marked missing in some rows and otherwise reads once, few, many or a size class.

>TRBJ2-7|TRBV12-3/TRBV12-4|few|TRBD2
CASSLVLAGGPREQYF
TGTGCCAGCAGTTTGGTCCTTGCGGGAGGGCCGCGAGAGCAGTACTTC
>TRBJ1-4|TRBV2|few|TRBD1
CASKDRDEKLFF
TGTGCCAGTAAGGACAGGGACGAAAAACTGTTTTTT
>TRBJ2-6|TRBV6-1|few|TRBD1
CASNRGSGANVLTF
TGTGCCAGCAACAGGGGCTCTGGGGCCAACGTCCTGACTTTC
>TRBJ2-3|TRBV12-3/TRBV12-4|-|-
CASSIIQADTQYF
TGTGCCAGCAGTATTATACAGGCAGATACGCAGTATTTT
>TRBJ1-5|TRBV12-3/TRBV12-4|-|-
CASSPLGGGNQPQHF
TGTGCCAGCAGCCCGCTCGGGGGGGGCAATCAGCCCCAGCATTTT
>TRBJ2-1|TRBV5-1|many|TRBD2
CASSALAGTYNEQFF
TGCGCCAGCAGCGCACTAGCGGGCACCTACAATGAGCAGTTCTTC
>TRBJ2-1|TRBV29-1|many|-
CSGIRQGLYNEQFF
TGCAGCGGGATTAGACAGGGACTCTACAATGAGCAGTTCTTC
>TRBJ2-5|TRBV20-1|-|TRBD2
CSARARGGGGTQYF
TGCAGTGCTAGAGCCCGCGGGGGGGGCGGGACCCAGTACTTC
>TRBJ2-7|TRBV4-3|-|-
CASSQGPLVSHSYEQYF
TGCGCCAGCAGCCAAGGACCGCTCGTCTCCCACTCCTACGAGCAGTACTTC
>TRBJ2-7|TRBV7-2|few|-
CASSLKTQSSYEQYF
TGTGCCAGCAGCTTAAAGACTCAAAGCTCCTACGAGCAGTACTTC
>TRBJ2-3|TRBV7-9|-|TRBD2
CASCEGLAGADTQYF
TGTGCCAGCTGCGAAGGACTAGCGGGAGCAGATACGCAGTATTTT
>TRBJ2-3|TRBV15|many|-
CATSRSLSSDTQYF
TGTGCCACCAGCAGAAGTCTTAGCTCAGATACGCAGTATTTT
>TRBJ2-1|TRBV11-3|-|-
CASSSLGGRMQGGRWLGEQFF
TGTGCCAGCAGCTCCCTCGGGGGTCGTATGCAGGGGGGCCGTTGGTTGGGTGAGCAGTTCTTC
>TRBJ2-7|TRBV6-2/TRBV6-3|few|TRBD1
CASRPRDRGYEQYF
TGTGCCAGCAGACCCCGGGACAGGGGCTACGAGCAGTACTTC
>TRBJ2-7|TRBV5-1|once|TRBD1
CASSLARQGDEQYF
TGCGCCAGCAGCTTGGCCCGACAGGGGGACGAGCAGTACTTC
>TRBJ2-3|TRBV5-5|-|TRBD2
CASRPQWEAGGIDTQYF
TGTGCCAGCAGACCACAATGGGAGGCGGGGGGTATAGATACGCAGTATTTT
>TRBJ2-3|TRBV7-9|-|TRBD2
CASSPVGGSTQYF
TGTGCCAGCAGCCCCGTCGGGGGGAGTACGCAGTATTTT
>TRBJ2-1|TRBV7-2|many|TRBD2
CASSFSGRGNNEQFF
TGTGCCAGCAGCTTTAGCGGGAGGGGAAACAATGAGCAGTTCTTC
>TRBJ1-1|TRBV5-1|-|-
CASSLGYGMNTEAFF
TGCGCCAGCAGCTTGGGGTACGGCATGAACACTGAAGCTTTCTTT
>TRBJ2-1|TRBV9|few|TRBD1
CASSLRQGHNEQFF
TGTGCCAGCAGCCTTAGACAGGGCCACAATGAGCAGTTCTTC
>TRBJ2-4|TRBV9|few|TRBD1
CASSPGQGAGSYENIQYF
TGTGCCAGCAGCCCGGGACAGGGGGCTGGGTCGTACGAAAACATTCAGTACTTC
>TRBJ2-1|TRBV12-3/TRBV12-4|-|TRBD2
CASTRAGSYNEQFF
TGTGCCAGCACCCGAGCGGGGTCCTACAATGAGCAGTTCTTC
>TRBJ2-7|TRBV7-3|few|-
CASSLRKASEQYF
TGTGCCAGCAGCTTAAGGAAAGCGTCGGAGCAGTACTTC
>TRBJ1-2|TRBV29-1|few|-
CIPGGPNPYGYTF
TGCATCCCGGGGGGTCCGAACCCCTATGGCTACACCTTC
>TRBJ2-1|TRBV5-1|few|TRBD1
CASSLMGQGFNEQFF
TGCGCCAGCAGCTTGATGGGACAGGGGTTCAATGAGCAGTTCTTC
>TRBJ2-7|TRBV7-9|-|TRBD1
CASSSGTGGWSYEQYF
TGTGCCAGCAGCTCGGGGACAGGGGGCTGGAGCTACGAGCAGTACTTC
>TRBJ2-3|TRBV18|-|TRBD2
CASSPTAGDEDTQYF
TGTGCCAGCTCACCCACAGCGGGAGATGAGGATACGCAGTATTTT
>TRBJ2-3|TRBV7-2|-|TRBD1
CASSLEPIDRGDTQYF
TGTGCCAGCAGCTTAGAGCCGATTGACAGGGGAGATACGCAGTATTTT
>TRBJ2-1|TRBV20-1|few|TRBD2
CSATGTSDYNEQFF
TGCAGTGCTACCGGGACTAGCGATTACAATGAGCAGTTCTTC
>TRBJ2-5|TRBV2|-|-
CASSESTIGETQYF
TGTGCCAGCAGTGAATCGACTATTGGTGAGACCCAGTACTTC
>TRBJ1-1|TRBV6-1|few|-
CAGPFNLINTEAFF
TGTGCCGGCCCTTTTAATCTCATAAACACTGAAGCTTTCTTT
>TRBJ2-1|TRBV7-2|-|TRBD2
CASSLAWGGGYTTDDNEQFF
TGTGCCAGCAGCTTAGCTTGGGGCGGGGGGTACACAACGGACGACAATGAGCAGTTCTTC
>TRBJ1-2|TRBV20-1|-|-
CSAAGYGYTF
TGCAGTGCAGCCGGGTATGGCTACACCTTC
>TRBJ2-7|TRBV20-1|few|-
CSASKPQGWSYEQYF
TGCAGTGCTAGTAAGCCCCAGGGTTGGTCCTACGAGCAGTACTTC
>TRBJ2-3|TRBV20-1|many|-
CSARVFSGPADTQYF
TGCAGTGCTAGAGTATTCAGCGGGCCGGCAGATACGCAGTATTTT
>TRBJ2-5|TRBV12-3/TRBV12-4|few|-
CASTLLSDAGTGETQYF
TGTGCCAGCACCCTGCTATCTGATGCGGGGACGGGGGAGACCCAGTACTTC
>TRBJ2-1|TRBV6-1|few|TRBD2
CASRSVAGVSYNEQFF
TGTGCCAGCAGATCCGTAGCGGGGGTTTCCTACAATGAGCAGTTCTTC
>TRBJ2-2|TRBV20-1|many|TRBD2
CSANSGTSASGELFF
TGCAGTGCTAACTCCGGGACTAGCGCGAGCGGGGAGCTGTTTTTT
>TRBJ2-7|TRBV7-9|-|-
CASSLEVGWHEQYF
TGTGCCAGCAGCTTAGAGGTTGGGTGGCACGAGCAGTACTTC